Sequencing of this T cell receptor beta chain was carried out in a study of T cell responses to AZD1222 COVID-19 vaccine. Study-wide results and caveats: Vaccine-related CD4 TCRs covered spike, predominating at 160-218 and 743-854. In all cases, repertoires were sampled only after the peak T cell response. Donors were chiefly white British, with a greater number of females, and clonal diversity was perhaps underestimated. Baseline serology detected seropositivity in only six or seven AZD1222 recipients.

This CDR3 comprises 16 residues. CDR1 SGHVS and CDR2 FQNEAQ come from the germline V gene. V lost 1 base and J lost 7, with 16 bases in between. For this clone: Its target is not known.

Produced via immunoSEQ multiplex PCR; TCRdb's table is partial and in-frame only. The sample records around 100,000 clones, approximately 92% being singletons. The chain couples TRBV7-8 to TRBJ2-2; no clear D gene. Source: peripheral blood, taken on day 0 of AZD1222 vaccination. The source of this sequence is an adult in good health. This CDR3 reads CASSLGPLYTGGELFF. The DNA for the CDR3 is TGTGCCAGCAGCTTAGGACCCCTATACACGGGCGGGGAGCTGTTTTTT.